These 17 T cell receptor beta chains were sequenced from one sample in a study of cytomegalovirus exposure and HLA in healthy donors. Vbeta (60) and Jbeta (13) primers were used in the PCR. TCRdb's copy holds only in-frame clones and misses some; the assay was immunoSEQ multiplex PCR. The data show about 82,000 clones, roughly 72% seen once. Input material: PBMCs. Receptors were obtained from a woman aged 50 to 65 in good health and CMV-seropositive.

A few counts support this clone. This rearrangement joins TRBV2 to TRBJ2-7; TRBD1 might be the D (6 bases). CDR1 is SNHLY, CDR2 FYNNEI, per germline. This CDR3 contains 14 residues. V was clipped by 9 bases and J by 2 bases, with 17 bases between them. CDR3 coding DNA: TGTGCCAGTTTAGGGGGAGTTAGGACCTACGAGCAGTACTTC. This translates into CASLGGVRTYEQYF.

This chain uses TRBV5-4 with TRBJ2-2; tentatively, D is TRBD2 (6 bases). The CDR3 consists of 16 residues. Germline CDR1 and CDR2: SGHNT and YYREEE (reference sequence). V was clipped by 5 bases and J by 4 bases, with 18 bases between them. The CDR3: CASRLGSQGGTGELFF. As DNA, the CDR3 is TGTGCCAGCAGGCTCGGGAGTCAGGGAGGCACCGGGGAGCTGTTTTTT.

The chain combines TRBV18 with TRBJ2-5, with D unresolved. This CDR3 contains 12 residues. Trimming pared 0 bases from V and 4 bases from J, leaving 3 bases between. Germline V gene sequence: CDR1 KGHSH, CDR2 LQKENI. The CDR3 here is CASSPPGETQYF. As DNA, the CDR3 is TGTGCCAGCTCACCACCCGGAGAGACCCAGTACTTC.

The V gene is TRBV20-1, the J gene TRBJ1-2, with 8 bases fitting TRBD1. J was trimmed by 6 bases and V by 6 bases; bases with no gene match: 3. The CDR3 covers 11 residues. Germline V CDR1 and CDR2: DFQATT, SNEGSKA (reference sequence). The CDR3 region is CSASGGDGYTF. The CDR3 DNA reads as TGCAGTGCCTCAGGGGGCGATGGCTACACCTTC.

The chain links TRBV18 to TRBJ1-2, with D uncertain. CDR1 and CDR2 from the germline V gene are KGHSH and LQKENI. The CDR3 sequence is 12 residues long. V lost 1 base and J lost 5, with 5 bases in between. CDR3 DNA: TGTGCCAGCTCACCACTTTCATATGGCTACACCTTC. Its translation is CASSPLSYGYTF.

This chain uses TRBV5-4 with TRBJ1-2; tentatively, D is TRBD1 (6 bases). Trimming stripped 4 bases from V and 6 bases from J, with 19 bases between. Germline CDR1 SGHNT, CDR2 YYREEE (reference sequence). The CDR3 consists of 15 residues. The CDR3 spells CASSPLPGGANGYTF. In DNA, the CDR3 is TGTGCCAGCAGCCCTCTGCCGGGGGGCGCTAATGGCTACACCTTC.

The chain combines TRBV5-6 with TRBJ2-7; D is ambiguous. V lost 2 bases and J lost 0, with 12 bases in between. Germline V gene sequence: CDR1 SGHDT, CDR2 YYEEEE. This CDR3 comprises 15 residues. In DNA, the CDR3 is TGTGCCAGCAGCTTTGTGGCTTCAAGCTCCTACGAGCAGTACTTC. Amino acid sequence: CASSFVASSSYEQYF.

The chain couples TRBV29-1 to TRBJ2-7, with 9 bases fitting TRBD1. Germline lookup yields CDR1 SQVTM and CDR2 ANQGSEA. The CDR3 totals 13 residues. With V trimmed by 5 bases and J by 2 bases, 4 bases remained unmatched. The DNA for the CDR3 is TGCAGCGTTTGGACAGGGGACGCCTACGAGCAGTACTTC. Protein: CSVWTGDAYEQYF.

A few counts support this clone. The chain employs TRBV7-9 and TRBJ1-2; TRBD1 aligns across 10 bases. The CDR3 extends over 13 amino acids. CDR1 SEHNR and CDR2 FQNEAQ come from the germline V gene (reference sequence). V was pared by 8 bases and J by 3 bases, with 3 bases of the junction left unmatched. The CDR3 DNA is TGTGCCAGCCGACAGGGGGCCGACTATGGCTACACCTTC. This gives the protein CASRQGADYGYTF.

V is TRBV5-6 and J is TRBJ2-3, with 7 bases lining up with TRBD2. The CDR3 contains 16 residues. The V gene's germline CDR1 is SGHDT and CDR2 YYEEEE. The V and J ends lost 2 bases and 2 bases, in that order; junction bases with no gene match: 8. The CDR3 nucleotides read TGTGCCAGCAGCTTTTCCCTAGCGGACGACACAGATACGCAGTATTTT. Translated: CASSFSLADDTDTQYF.

The gene calls are TRBV20-1 and TRBJ2-7; the D gene is possibly TRBD2 (6 bases). CDR1 and CDR2 (germline): DFQATT, SNEGSKA (reference sequence). V lost 5 bases to trimming and J lost 6 bases, with 11 bases between them. This CDR3 contains 11 residues. The CDR3 loop is CSAQVGGEQYF. The CDR3 bases are TGCAGTGCTCAGGTGGGGGGCGAGCAGTACTTC.

The chain joins TRBV9 to TRBJ2-5; 7 bases map to TRBD1. From germline, CDR1 is SGDLS and CDR2 YYNGEE. Trimming at V came to 4 bases and at J to 2 bases, leaving 8 bases not matched to a gene. CDR3 length equals 15 residues. The CDR3 sequence: CASSRTGPQQETQYF. As DNA, the CDR3 is TGTGCCAGCAGCAGGACAGGACCCCAACAAGAGACCCAGTACTTC.

The V gene is TRBV18, the J gene TRBJ1-2, with D hard to call. The CDR3 runs to 14 residues. Trimming removed 0 bases at V and 7 bases at J, with 12 bases between. CDR1 is KGHSH and CDR2 is LQKENI in the germline V gene. CDR3 sequence reads: CASSPPAGGGGYTF. The CDR3 DNA sequence: TGTGCCAGCTCACCACCTGCAGGAGGCGGTGGCTACACCTTC.

This clone was seen a few times. The V gene is TRBV7-9, the J gene TRBJ2-5; perhaps TRBD2 as D (6 bases). Germline-derived CDR1 and CDR2 are SEHNR and FQNEAQ (reference sequence). V lost 1 base to trimming and J lost 5 bases, with 11 bases between them. The CDR3 is made up of 14 amino acids. For the CDR3, the DNA is TGTGCCAGCAGCTTAGGAGGAGGGTTCGAGACCCAGTACTTC. Residues: CASSLGGGFETQYF.

The chain uses TRBV6-4 and TRBJ2-1, with D possibly TRBD2 on 6 matching bases. Germline V CDR1 and CDR2: MRHNA, SNTAGT. This CDR3 comprises 15 residues. V was clipped by 5 bases and J by 4 bases, with 15 bases between them. CDR3 amino acids: CASSTTSTSYNEQFF. The CDR3 DNA sequence: TGTGCCAGCAGTACTACTAGCACGTCGTACAATGAGCAGTTCTTC.

In DNA, the CDR3 is TGTGCCAGCACCACCCGAGAGGCAGGGGTCTACGAGCAGTACTTC. Translated: CASTTREAGVYEQYF. The V and J genes are TRBV7-9 and TRBJ2-7; the D gene is possibly TRBD1 (6 bases). Trimming cost V 7 bases and J 3 bases, with 19 bases left between them. CDR3 length: 15 amino acids. Germline lookup yields CDR1 SEHNR and CDR2 FQNEAQ (reference sequence).

The chain links TRBV4-2 to TRBJ2-2, with 8 positions matching TRBD2. Germline CDR1 LGHNA, CDR2 YNFKEQ. The CDR3 runs to 18 residues. The V segment lost 0 bases and the J segment 0 bases; nucleotides outside the gene matches: 6. As DNA, the CDR3 is TGTGCCAGCAGCCAAGATCCGTCGGGAGGGACGAACACCGGGGAGCTGTTTTTT. This translates into CASSQDPSGGTNTGELFF.